These 24 T cell receptor beta chains came from one sample sequenced in a study of T-cell memory formation after mild COVID-19. TCRdb reanalysed the 5' RACE reads using MiXCR and keeps one entry per CDR3 protein. The sample includes about 250,000 distinct CDR3 sequences, approximately 15% of them seen just once. The specimen was PBMCs or a T cell subset sorted from them (not recorded which). All receptors derive from an adult woman who had mild COVID-19 (a few samples of this study predate the infection). Cell type and time point are not known.

This chain uses TRBV15 with TRBJ2-5, with 10 bases that match TRBD2. Germline CDR1 LNHNV, CDR2 YYDKDF (reference sequence). This CDR3 is built from 16 residues. V shed 1 base and J 3 bases; nucleotides not matched to a gene: 5. CDR3 amino acids: CATSRGIAGGKETQYF. CDR3 in DNA: TGTGCCACCAGCAGAGGGATAGCGGGGGGTAAAGAGACCCAGTACTTC.

Judged by abundance, this clonotype is medium-sized. The V call is TRBV9, the J call TRBJ2-5; D assignment may be TRBD1 or TRBD2 (5 bases each). The germline V and J ends were trimmed by 1 base and 5 bases, with 9 bases remaining between them. The CDR3 runs to 13 residues. Germline V lookup: CDR1 SGDLS, CDR2 YYNGEE. CDR3 region: CASSVLWGETQYF. The CDR3 region has the DNA TGTGCCAGCAGCGTACTGTGGGGGGAGACCCAGTACTTC.

This clonotype occurred many times. One end of the junction fails to match germline, which may point to a read error. The chain joins TRBV12-3 or TRBV12-4 to TRBJ2-7; D possibly corresponds to TRBD1 (5 bases). The CDR3 has 12 amino acids. The CDR3 DNA is TGTGCCAGCAGTTTAAGCTTAGGGGCGCCCTCCTTC. Translated, it gives CASSLSLGAPSF.

This clonotype was detected only a few times. The chain links TRBV5-5 to TRBJ2-2; TRBD1 or TRBD2 may be the D gene (5 bases each). The V gene's germline CDR1 is SGHKS and CDR2 YYEKEE (reference sequence). The V end lost 2 bases, the J end lost 6 bases, and 17 bases lay between the germline ends. This CDR3 contains 16 residues. CDR3 sequence: CASSFGANQGPGELFF. Here the CDR3 DNA reads TGTGCCAGCAGCTTCGGGGCCAACCAGGGCCCCGGGGAGCTGTTTTTT.

The sample holds one count of this clonotype. J is TRBJ2-2 and V is TRBV3-1, with 9 bases lining up with TRBD1. Germline CDR1 LGHDT, CDR2 YNNKEL (reference sequence). The CDR3 runs 16 residues. The V and J ends lost 1 base and 5 bases, in that order; junction bases with no gene match: 5. Written as DNA, the CDR3 is TGTGCCAGCAGCCAAGTCGTTGGGACAGGGACCGGGGAGCTGTTTTTT. This encodes CASSQVVGTGTGELFF.

This clonotype was seen only a few times. The V call is TRBV11-1, the J call TRBJ2-1, with 11 bases that match TRBD1. V was pared by 4 bases and J by 2 bases, with 1 base of the junction left unmatched. The CDR3 sequence is 15 residues long. Germline V CDR1 and CDR2: SGHAT, FQDESV (reference sequence). CDR3 protein: CASSWGQGAYNEQFF. The CDR3 DNA is TGTGCCAGCAGCTGGGGACAGGGGGCCTACAATGAGCAGTTCTTC.

This sequence joins TRBV20-1 and TRBJ2-2; TRBD2 aligns across 14 bases. Germline assignment: CDR1 DFQATT and CDR2 SNEGSKA (reference sequence). The V gene end was trimmed by 6 bases and the J gene end by 4 bases; junction bases not matched to a gene: 16. This CDR3 comprises 19 residues. CDR3 sequence: CSARPSETSGGAGTGELFF. CDR3 nucleotides: TGCAGTGCCCGCCCCTCGGAGACTAGCGGGGGGGCGGGCACCGGGGAGCTGTTTTTT.

In this sample, this clonotype turned up a few times. The V and J genes are TRBV2 and TRBJ1-6, with D perhaps TRBD1 (6 bases). CDR1 and CDR2 from the germline V gene are SNHLY and FYNNEI. The CDR3 is 13 amino acids. V shed 4 bases and J shed 10 bases, with 11 bases lying between them. Written as DNA, the CDR3 is TGTGCCAGCAGTGTGGGGACAAGATCACCCCTCCACTTT. Translating it yields CASSVGTRSPLHF.

In its sample, this clonotype was seen a few times. The chain joins TRBV5-4 to TRBJ1-1; 10 bases agree with TRBD1. V gave up 4 bases and J gave up 5 bases; unmatched junction bases: 8. Germline CDR1 and CDR2: SGHNT and YYREEE (reference sequence). This CDR3 has 15 residues. The CDR3 protein is CASSRGGQGVTEAFF. The DNA of the CDR3 is TGTGCCAGCAGCCGCGGAGGACAGGGGGTAACTGAAGCTTTCTTT. Looking up the rest from reference TRBV5-4 and TRBJ1-1 gives the full variable domain: ETGVTQSPTHLIKTRGQQVTLRCSSQSGHNTVSWYQQALGQGPQFIFQYYREEENGRGNFPPRFSGLQFPNYSSELNVNALELDDSALYLCASSRGGQGVTEAFFGQGTRLTVV.

There are a few counts of this clonotype. The chain joins TRBV18 to TRBJ1-5, with TRBD1 as a possible D gene (6 bases). The V and J ends lost 6 bases and 9 bases respectively, with 9 bases between them. The germline gives CDR1 KGHSH, CDR2 LQKENI. This CDR3 spans 11 amino acids. Written as DNA, the CDR3 is TGTGCCAGCTCCGGAGGGGGGCCCCAGCATTTT. Translation: CASSGGGPQHF.

This chain uses TRBV12-3 or TRBV12-4 with TRBJ2-1, with 11 bases that match TRBD2. Losses at the gene ends were 6 bases for V and 3 bases for J; bases not matched to a gene: 7. This CDR3 region has 16 residues. For the CDR3, the DNA is TGTGCCAGCAGCCCCCCGGGACTAGCGGTCTACAATGAGCAGTTCTTC. Translated: CASSPPGLAVYNEQFF.

The chain has TRBV6-5 and TRBJ2-5, with D unresolved. V lost 6 bases, J lost 7 bases, and 12 bases lay in between. This CDR3 spans 12 amino acids. Germline V gene lookup returns CDR1 MNHEY and CDR2 SVGAGI. The CDR3 spells CASRPPKGTQYF. CDR3 DNA sequence: TGTGCCAGCAGACCTCCTAAAGGGACCCAGTACTTC.

This chain links TRBV5-6 with TRBJ2-6; D is perhaps TRBD1 (6 bases). With 0 bases removed from V and 2 bases from J, the gap between germline ends came to 6 bases. CDR3 length: 15 amino acids. The germline V gene encodes CDR1 SGHDT and CDR2 YYEEEE. CDR3 in DNA: TGTGCCAGCAGCTTGGAGGGGGCTGGGGCCAACGTCCTGACTTTC. Amino acids: CASSLEGAGANVLTF.

This sequence joins TRBV5-4 and TRBJ2-3; D is possibly TRBD1 or TRBD2 (5 bases each). Deletions cut 0 bases from V and 0 bases from J, with 11 bases between. This CDR3 comprises 16 residues. Germline V gene sequence: CDR1 SGHNT, CDR2 YYREEE (reference sequence). As DNA, the CDR3 is TGTGCCAGCAGCTTGGGAGGATGGGGGAGCACAGATACGCAGTATTTT. It encodes CASSLGGWGSTDTQYF.

This rearrangement joins TRBV6-5 to TRBJ2-3; D remains ambiguous. Germline CDR1 is MNHEY and CDR2 is SVGAGI. The V gene lost 5 bases and the J gene lost 1 base, with 7 bases spanning the gap. The CDR3 extends over 13 amino acids. The CDR3 bases are TGTGCCAGCAGTAAGCTTCGCACAGATACGCAGTATTTT. Translating gives CASSKLRTDTQYF.

The chain couples TRBV11-2 to TRBJ2-7, with 8 bases matching TRBD1. Trimming removed 1 base from V and 1 base from J; junction bases left unmatched: 9. The CDR3 extends over 17 amino acids. Germline lookup yields CDR1 SGHAT and CDR2 FQNNGV. The CDR3 nucleotides are TGTGCCAGCAGCTTAGCACCCGGGACAGGAGGGTCCTACGAGCAGTACTTC. Amino acids: CASSLAPGTGGSYEQYF.

This rearrangement joins TRBV7-3 to TRBJ2-5; TRBD1 might be the D (6 bases). V lost 5 bases to trimming and J lost 4 bases, with 20 bases between them. Per the germline V gene, CDR1 is SGHTA and CDR2 is FQGTGA. The CDR3 has 16 residues. CDR3 DNA sequence: TGTGCCAGCAGCCGTACCGGGACAACCTTAGGAGAGACCCAGTACTTC. It is translated as CASSRTGTTLGETQYF.

This clonotype was picked up a small number of times. This rearrangement joins TRBV7-9 to TRBJ2-7; possible D gene TRBD1, 6 bases. The ends were cut back, 6 bases at V and 2 bases at J, with 11 bases in the middle. Germline CDR1 and CDR2: SEHNR and FQNEAQ (reference sequence). The CDR3 loop spans 13 amino acids. The CDR3 bases are TGTGCCAGCAGACCGACAGGAGCCTACGAGCAGTACTTC. It yields the protein CASRPTGAYEQYF.

A few counts support this clonotype. V usage is TRBV10-3 and J usage is TRBJ1-4, with D unclear. The CDR3 is 12 amino acids. CDR1 is ENHRY, CDR2 SYGVKD, per germline. Trimming took 4 bases from V and 5 from J, leaving 5 bases between them. In nucleotides, the CDR3 is TGTGCCATCAGTGCGGGGAATGAAAAACTGTTTTTT. Residues: CAISAGNEKLFF.

This clonotype has only a few counts. The V gene is TRBV20-1, the J gene TRBJ1-1; TRBD1 aligns across 10 bases. The CDR3 loop spans 12 amino acids. CDR1 DFQATT and CDR2 SNEGSKA come from the germline V gene (reference sequence). V trimming: 5 bases; J trimming: 4 bases; junction bases outside the gene matches: 1. CDR3 protein: CSARTGGTEAFF. DNA of the CDR3: TGCAGTGCTCGGACAGGGGGCACTGAAGCTTTCTTT.

This clonotype was observed at least ten times. The rearrangement uses TRBV4-3 and TRBJ2-7; TRBD2 agrees at 11 bases. With V trimmed by 4 bases and J by 2 bases, 4 bases remained unmatched. This CDR3 has 15 residues. Germline assignment: CDR1 LGHNA and CDR2 YSLEER. The CDR3 loop is CASSLGLAGPYEQYF. The CDR3 bases are TGCGCCAGCAGCCTCGGACTAGCGGGTCCCTACGAGCAGTACTTC.

This clonotype was detected ten times or more. The rearrangement links TRBV9 to TRBJ2-3; no reliable D call. The CDR3 has 15 residues. Germline lookup yields CDR1 SGDLS and CDR2 YYNGEE. V lost 0 bases and J 0 bases, leaving 8 bases between the germline ends. For the CDR3, the DNA is TGTGCCAGCAGCGTAGAATTAAGGAGCACAGATACGCAGTATTTT. Its translation: CASSVELRSTDTQYF.

This clonotype was seen a few times. The chain uses TRBV7-9 and TRBJ2-7; no clear D. This CDR3 spans 14 amino acids. CDR1 is SEHNR and CDR2 is FQNEAQ in the germline V gene (reference sequence). Trimming took off 4 bases at V and 2 bases at J, with 12 bases between the two ends. The CDR3 is CASSSTTVAYEQYF. The CDR3 DNA reads as TGTGCCAGCAGCTCCACCACCGTGGCCTACGAGCAGTACTTC.

This clonotype was seen more than once but under ten times. The chain couples TRBV18 to TRBJ1-2; D perhaps matches TRBD1 (5 bases). Per the germline V gene, CDR1 is KGHSH and CDR2 is LQKENI. The V end lost 2 bases, the J end lost 2 bases, and 12 bases lay between the germline ends. CDR3 length: 15 residues. This chain's CDR3 is CASSPGPRGNYGYTF. Here the CDR3 DNA reads TGTGCCAGCTCACCAGGGCCGAGGGGCAACTATGGCTACACCTTC.